One sample yielded the 7 T cell receptor beta chains listed below, sequenced in a study of cytomegalovirus exposure and HLA in healthy donors. Primers for the PCR totalled 60 Vbeta and 13 Jbeta. The data were produced by immunoSEQ multiplex PCR, yet TCRdb's version contains in-frame clones alone and is incomplete. The table records about 150,000 clones, approximately 78% of them present only once. The sample consisted of PBMCs. All receptors come from a woman aged 45-65 years in good health and CMV-seropositive.

The rearrangement joins TRBV5-6 to TRBJ2-2, with TRBD2 identical over 12 bases. V shed 1 base and J 5 bases; nucleotides not matched to a gene: 3. This CDR3 has 16 amino acids. CDR1 and CDR2 (germline): SGHDT, YYEEEE. CDR3 sequence: CASSLRLAGGTGELFF. The DNA of the CDR3 is TGTGCCAGCAGCTTGAGGCTAGCGGGGGGGACCGGGGAGCTGTTTTTT.

This clone turned up a few times. This chain's CDR3 is CASTVLGTSGLGNEQFF. In nucleotides, the CDR3 is TGTGCCAGCACCGTACTCGGGACTAGCGGGCTGGGGAATGAGCAGTTCTTC. This chain connects TRBV28 to TRBJ2-1; 12 bases agree with TRBD2. The CDR3 sequence is 17 residues long. The germline V gene has CDR1 MDHEN and CDR2 SYDVKM. V dropped 7 bases and J dropped 7; count of bases not matched to a gene: 14.

The V call is TRBV9, the J call TRBJ1-1, with D uncertain. V lost 0 bases to trimming and J lost 5 bases, with 2 bases between them. The CDR3 spans 11 residues. CDR1 and CDR2 (germline): SGDLS, YYNGEE. The CDR3 is CASSVVTEAFF. In DNA, the CDR3 is TGTGCCAGCAGCGTAGTAACTGAAGCTTTCTTT.

J is TRBJ2-5 and V is TRBV2; 10 bases align to TRBD1. The closer fit of TRBJ2-7 to the DNA end suggests the J call may be wrong. Looked up from germline, CDR1 is SNHLY and CDR2 is FYNNEI. The CDR3 runs 14 residues. The DNA of the CDR3 is TGTGCCACCGGAGGGGACAGGGGAATCTACGAGCAGTACTTC. Encoded protein: CATGGDRGIYEQYF.

The V call is TRBV12-5, the J call TRBJ1-1; D remains ambiguous. The CDR3 covers 13 residues. Trimming cost V 4 bases and J 1 base, with 7 bases left between them. Looked up from germline, CDR1 is LGHNT and CDR2 is FRNRAP. CDR3 DNA: TGTGCTAGTGGTTGGCAGGCGAACACTGAAGCTTTCTTT. It specifies CASGWQANTEAFF.

The gene calls are TRBV10-1 and TRBJ2-1, with 7 bases that match TRBD1. Per germline, CDR1 WNHNN and CDR2 SYGVQD (reference sequence). CDR3 length: 15 amino acids. Trimming took 6 bases from V and 4 from J; bases not matched to a gene: 9. The CDR3 loop is CASSDRTGHYNEQFF. The DNA for the CDR3 is TGCGCCAGCAGCGACCGGACAGGCCATTACAATGAGCAGTTCTTC.

The CDR3 spells CATSRDRRGQGRGNTEAFF. The CDR3 nucleotides read TGTGCCACCAGCAGAGATAGGAGAGGACAGGGGAGGGGGAACACTGAAGCTTTCTTT. The chain uses TRBV15 and TRBJ1-1; 9 nucleotides match TRBD1. Germline V gives CDR1 LNHNV, CDR2 YYDKDF (reference sequence). J was trimmed by 1 base and V by 0 bases; bases with no gene match: 12. CDR3 length equals 19 residues.